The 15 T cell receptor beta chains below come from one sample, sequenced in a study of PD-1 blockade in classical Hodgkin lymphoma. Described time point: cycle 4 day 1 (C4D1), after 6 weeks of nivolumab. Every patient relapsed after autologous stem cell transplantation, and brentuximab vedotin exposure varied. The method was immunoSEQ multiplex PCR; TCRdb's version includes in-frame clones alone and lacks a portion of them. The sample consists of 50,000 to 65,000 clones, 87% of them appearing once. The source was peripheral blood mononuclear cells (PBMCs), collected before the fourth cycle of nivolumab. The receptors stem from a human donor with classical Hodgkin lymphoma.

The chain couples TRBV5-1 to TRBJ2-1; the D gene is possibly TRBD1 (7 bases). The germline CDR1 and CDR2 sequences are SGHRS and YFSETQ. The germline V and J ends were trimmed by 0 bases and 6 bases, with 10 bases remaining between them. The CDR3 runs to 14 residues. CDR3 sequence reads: CASSLGQGGNEQFF. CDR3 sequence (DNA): TGCGCCAGCAGCTTGGGACAGGGAGGCAATGAGCAGTTCTTC.

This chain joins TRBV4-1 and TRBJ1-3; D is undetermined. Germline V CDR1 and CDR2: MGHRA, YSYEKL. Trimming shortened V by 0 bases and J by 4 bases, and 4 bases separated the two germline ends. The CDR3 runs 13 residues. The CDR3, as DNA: TGCGCCAGCAGCCAAGATCCCGGAAACACCATATATTTT. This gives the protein CASSQDPGNTIYF.

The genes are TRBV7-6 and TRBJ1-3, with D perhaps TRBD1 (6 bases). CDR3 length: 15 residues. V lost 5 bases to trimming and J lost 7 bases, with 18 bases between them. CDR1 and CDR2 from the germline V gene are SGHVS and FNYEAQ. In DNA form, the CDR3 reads TGTGCCAGCAGCCCCGGGCCCGGGGGCAGGAACACCATATATTTT. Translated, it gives CASSPGPGGRNTIYF.

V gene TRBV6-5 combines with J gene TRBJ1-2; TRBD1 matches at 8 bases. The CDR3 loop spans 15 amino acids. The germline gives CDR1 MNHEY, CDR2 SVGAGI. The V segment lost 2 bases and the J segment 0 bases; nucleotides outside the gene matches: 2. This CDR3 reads CASSYRTGTNYGYTF. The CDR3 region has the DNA TGTGCCAGCAGTTACCGGACAGGGACTAACTATGGCTACACCTTC.

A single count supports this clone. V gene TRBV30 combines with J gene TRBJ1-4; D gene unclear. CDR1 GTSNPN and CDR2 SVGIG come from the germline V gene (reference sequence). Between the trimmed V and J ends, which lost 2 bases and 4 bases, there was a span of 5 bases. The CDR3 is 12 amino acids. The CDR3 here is CAWSLLNEKLFF. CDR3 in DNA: TGTGCCTGGAGTCTGCTTAATGAAAAACTGTTTTTT.

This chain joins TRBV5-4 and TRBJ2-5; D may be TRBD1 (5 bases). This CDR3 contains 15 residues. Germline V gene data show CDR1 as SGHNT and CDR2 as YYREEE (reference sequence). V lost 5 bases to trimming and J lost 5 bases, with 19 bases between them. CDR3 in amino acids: CASRPTPGHGETQYF. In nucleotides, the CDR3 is TGTGCCAGCAGACCTACCCCAGGGCACGGGGAGACCCAGTACTTC.

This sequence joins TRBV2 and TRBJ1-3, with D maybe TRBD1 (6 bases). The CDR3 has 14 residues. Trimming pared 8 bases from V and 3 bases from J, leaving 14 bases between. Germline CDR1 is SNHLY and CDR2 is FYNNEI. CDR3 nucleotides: TGTGCCAGCCATACAGGGTCCAGTGGAAACACCATATATTTT. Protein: CASHTGSSGNTIYF.

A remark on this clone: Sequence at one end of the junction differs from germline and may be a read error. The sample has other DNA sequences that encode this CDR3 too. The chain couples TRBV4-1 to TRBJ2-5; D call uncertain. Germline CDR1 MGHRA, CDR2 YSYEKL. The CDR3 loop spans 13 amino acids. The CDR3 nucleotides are TGCGCCAGTAGCCAAGAACGGTGGGAGACCCAGTACTTC. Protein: CASSQERWETQYF.

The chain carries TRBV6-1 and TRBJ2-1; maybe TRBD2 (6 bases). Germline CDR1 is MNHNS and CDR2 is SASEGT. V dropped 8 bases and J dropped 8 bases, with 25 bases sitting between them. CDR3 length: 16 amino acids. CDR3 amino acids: CASGGRQTRGSDEQFF. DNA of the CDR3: TGTGCCAGCGGTGGGAGACAGACTAGAGGGTCGGATGAGCAGTTCTTC.

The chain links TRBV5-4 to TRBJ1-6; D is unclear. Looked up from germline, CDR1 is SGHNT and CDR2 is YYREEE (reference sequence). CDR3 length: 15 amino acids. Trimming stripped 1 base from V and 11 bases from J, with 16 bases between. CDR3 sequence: CASSLRAESGAPLHF. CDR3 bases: TGTGCCAGCAGCTTGCGGGCCGAATCCGGGGCACCCCTCCACTTT.

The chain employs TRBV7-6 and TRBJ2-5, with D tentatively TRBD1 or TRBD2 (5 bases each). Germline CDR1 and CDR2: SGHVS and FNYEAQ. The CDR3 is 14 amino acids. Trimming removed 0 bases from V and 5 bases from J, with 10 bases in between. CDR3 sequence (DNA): TGTGCCAGCAGCTTAGCGGGGGTCGCGGAGACCCAGTACTTC. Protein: CASSLAGVAETQYF.

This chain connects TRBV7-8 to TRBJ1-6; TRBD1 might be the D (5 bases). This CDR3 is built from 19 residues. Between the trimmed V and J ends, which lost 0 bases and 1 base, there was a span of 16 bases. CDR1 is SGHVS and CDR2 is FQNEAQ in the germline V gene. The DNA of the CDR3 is TGTGCCAGCAGCTTAGCACGTTGGGACGGCGGGTCCTATAATTCACCCCTCCACTTT. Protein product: CASSLARWDGGSYNSPLHF.

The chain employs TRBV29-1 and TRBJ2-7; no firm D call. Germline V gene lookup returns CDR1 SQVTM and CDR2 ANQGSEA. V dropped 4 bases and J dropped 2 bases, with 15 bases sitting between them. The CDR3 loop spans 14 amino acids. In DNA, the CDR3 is TGCAGCGTTGGCCGCTCGTCTTTACCCTACGAGCAGTACTTC. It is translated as CSVGRSSLPYEQYF.

The CDR3 nucleotides are TGCAGCGTTCTCCCGGTTGAGAACTCGATAGACAATGAGCAGTTCTTC. It specifies CSVLPVENSIDNEQFF. This chain links TRBV29-1 with TRBJ2-1, with D hard to call. Germline V CDR1 and CDR2: SQVTM, ANQGSEA. The CDR3 runs 16 residues. The V end was cut by 5 bases, the J end by 5 bases, with 22 bases between.

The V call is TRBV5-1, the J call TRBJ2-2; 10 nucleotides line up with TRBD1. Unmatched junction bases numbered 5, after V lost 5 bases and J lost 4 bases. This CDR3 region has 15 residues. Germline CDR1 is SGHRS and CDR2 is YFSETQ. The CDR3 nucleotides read TGCGCCAGCAGGAGACAGGGGGCCGGCACCGGGGAGCTGTTTTTT. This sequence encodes CASRRQGAGTGELFF.